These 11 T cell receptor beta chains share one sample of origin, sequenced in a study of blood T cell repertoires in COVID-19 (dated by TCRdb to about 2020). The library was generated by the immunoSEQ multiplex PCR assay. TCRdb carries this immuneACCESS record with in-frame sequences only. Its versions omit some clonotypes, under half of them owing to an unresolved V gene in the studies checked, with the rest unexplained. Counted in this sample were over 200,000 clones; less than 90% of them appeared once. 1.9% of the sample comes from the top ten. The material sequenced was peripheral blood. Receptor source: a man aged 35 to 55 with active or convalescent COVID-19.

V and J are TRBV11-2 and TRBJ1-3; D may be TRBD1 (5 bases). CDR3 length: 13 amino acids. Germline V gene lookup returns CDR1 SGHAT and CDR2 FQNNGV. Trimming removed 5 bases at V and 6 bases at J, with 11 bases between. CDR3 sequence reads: CASSPGGENTIYF. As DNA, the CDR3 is TGTGCCAGCAGCCCGGGGGGGGAAAACACCATATATTTT.

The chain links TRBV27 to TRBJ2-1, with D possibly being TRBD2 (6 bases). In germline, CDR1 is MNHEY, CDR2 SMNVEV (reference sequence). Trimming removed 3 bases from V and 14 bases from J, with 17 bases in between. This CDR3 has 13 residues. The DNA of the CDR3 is TGTGCCAGCAGTTTCCTAGGGGACTTTGTAGAGTTCTTC. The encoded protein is CASSFLGDFVEFF.

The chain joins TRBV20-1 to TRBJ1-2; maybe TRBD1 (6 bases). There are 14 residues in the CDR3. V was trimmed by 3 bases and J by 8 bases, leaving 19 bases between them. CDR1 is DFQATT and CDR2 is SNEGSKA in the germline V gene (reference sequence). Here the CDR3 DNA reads TGCAGTGCTAGTTTCCCTTTGGGGGCCTGGGGCTACACCTTC. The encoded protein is CSASFPLGAWGYTF.

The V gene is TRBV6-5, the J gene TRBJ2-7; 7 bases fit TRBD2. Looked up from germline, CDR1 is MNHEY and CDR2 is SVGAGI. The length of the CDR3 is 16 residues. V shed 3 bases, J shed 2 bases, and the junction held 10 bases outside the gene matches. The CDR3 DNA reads TGTGCCAGCAGTTATGGGGAGGGACTGTCTACCTACGAGCAGTACTTC. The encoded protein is CASSYGEGLSTYEQYF.

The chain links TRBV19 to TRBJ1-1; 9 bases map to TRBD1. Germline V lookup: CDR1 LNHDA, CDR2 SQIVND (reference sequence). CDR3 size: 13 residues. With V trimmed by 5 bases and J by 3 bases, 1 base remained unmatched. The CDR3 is CASSRTGDTEAFF. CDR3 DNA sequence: TGTGCCAGTAGTCGGACAGGGGACACTGAAGCTTTCTTT.

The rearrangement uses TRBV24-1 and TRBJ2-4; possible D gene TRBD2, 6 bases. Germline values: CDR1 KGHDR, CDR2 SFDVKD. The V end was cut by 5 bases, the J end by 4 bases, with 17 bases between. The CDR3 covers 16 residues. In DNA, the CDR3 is TGTGCCACCAGTGTCATCTTTTTAGCGGTAAAAAACATTCAGTACTTC. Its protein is CATSVIFLAVKNIQYF.

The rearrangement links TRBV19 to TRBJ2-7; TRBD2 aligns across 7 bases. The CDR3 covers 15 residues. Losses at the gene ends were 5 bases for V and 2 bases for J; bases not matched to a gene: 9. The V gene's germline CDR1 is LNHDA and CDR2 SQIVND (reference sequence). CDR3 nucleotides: TGTGCCAGTAGTCCTGGCTTGGGAGGGACCTACGAGCAGTACTTC. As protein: CASSPGLGGTYEQYF.

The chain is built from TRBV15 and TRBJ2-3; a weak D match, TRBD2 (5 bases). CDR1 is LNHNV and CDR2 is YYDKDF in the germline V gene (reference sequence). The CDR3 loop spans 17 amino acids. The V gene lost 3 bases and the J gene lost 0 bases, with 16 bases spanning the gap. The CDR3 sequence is CATSRTMGAESTDTQYF. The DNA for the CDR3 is TGTGCCACCAGCAGGACCATGGGAGCGGAGAGCACAGATACGCAGTATTTT. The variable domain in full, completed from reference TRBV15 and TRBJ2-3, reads DAMVIQNPRYQVTQFGKPVTLSCSQTLNHNVMYWYQQKSSQAPKLLFHYYDKDFNNEADTPDNFQSRRPNTSFCFLDIRSPGLGDTAMYLCATSRTMGAESTDTQYFGPGTRLTVL.

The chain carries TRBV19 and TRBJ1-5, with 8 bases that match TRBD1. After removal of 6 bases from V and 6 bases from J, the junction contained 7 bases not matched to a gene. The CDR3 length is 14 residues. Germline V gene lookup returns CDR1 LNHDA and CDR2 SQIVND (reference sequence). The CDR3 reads CASSGGQGPQPQHF. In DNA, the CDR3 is TGTGCCAGTAGCGGCGGACAGGGCCCTCAGCCCCAGCATTTT.

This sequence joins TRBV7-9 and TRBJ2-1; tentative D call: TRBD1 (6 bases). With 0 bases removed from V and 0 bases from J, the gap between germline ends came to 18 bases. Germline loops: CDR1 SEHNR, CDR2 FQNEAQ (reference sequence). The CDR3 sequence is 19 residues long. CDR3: CASSLAVGAIASSYNEQFF. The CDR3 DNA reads TGTGCCAGCAGCTTAGCTGTGGGGGCGATAGCGAGCTCCTACAATGAGCAGTTCTTC.

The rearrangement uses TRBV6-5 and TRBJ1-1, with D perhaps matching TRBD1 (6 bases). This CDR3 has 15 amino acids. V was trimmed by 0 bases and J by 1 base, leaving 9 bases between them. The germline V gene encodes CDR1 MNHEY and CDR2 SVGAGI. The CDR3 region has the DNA TGTGCCAGCAGTTACTCGTGGGGGCGGAACACTGAAGCTTTCTTT. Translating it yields CASSYSWGRNTEAFF.